This T cell receptor (beta chain) was sequenced for a study of shared clonotypes between healthy human individuals. Whole-study context: Researchers drew samples from a couple of women and three men aged 18 to 49. Findings of the study overall: The generation probabilities recorded for non-shared clonotypes fell below those of clonotypes shared by all four donors.

Several immunoSEQ plates held equal portions of the genomic DNA taken from each subset. Generated by immunoSEQ multiplex PCR, the TCRdb table keeps only in-frame clones and is missing some. The repertoire includes approximately 110,000 clones, 67% of them detected once, and approximately 23% sits in the top ten. This clone was detected only once. Its specificity is not known. Sequences were obtained from memory CD8+ T cells sorted from blood. The subset is: CD45RO+ cells pooled with CCR7-negative TemRA cells. This TCR was recovered from a woman aged 25 to 39 in good health.

The CDR3 bases are TGCAGCGTCTTAGCGGGAGGGCCTTACGAGCAGTACTTC. This translates into CSVLAGGPYEQYF. The genes are TRBV29-1 and TRBJ2-7; TRBD2 aligns across 11 bases. The germline gives CDR1 SQVTM, CDR2 ANQGSEA. Losses at the gene ends were 6 bases for V and 4 bases for J; bases not matched to a gene: 5. CDR3 length: 13 residues.